These 10 T cell receptor beta chains share one sample of origin, sequenced in a study of T cell clonality in common variable immunodeficiency. The table came from immunoSEQ multiplex PCR; TCRdb's copy has only in-frame clones and leaves some out. This sample carries 50,000 to 65,000 clones and no singletons, and about 0.9% goes to the top ten. Material: peripheral blood mononuclear cells. All receptors come from a person aged 18 to 70 in good health.

This clone appeared many times. The CDR3 extends 3 residues past the end of the read, so its final part is completed from the germline J gene. The V call is TRBV7-6, the J call TRBJ1-1, with 8 bases that match TRBD1. With 6 bases clipped from V and 2 bases from J, the junction kept 5 bases outside the gene matches. This CDR3 region has 14 residues. CDR1 is SGHVS and CDR2 is FNYEAQ in the germline V gene. The CDR3 here is CASRAGQGNTEAFF. Incomplete CDR3 DNA: TGTGCCAGCAGAGCAGGACAGGGAAACACTGAA.

This clone was observed at least ten times. The CDR3 end lies 3 residues beyond the end of the read and is filled in from the germline J gene. The chain joins TRBV19 to TRBJ2-7, with D possibly being TRBD2 (6 bases). V gave up 11 bases and J gave up 5 bases, with 19 bases separating them. CDR1 LNHDA and CDR2 SQIVND come from the germline V gene (reference sequence). The CDR3 totals 13 residues. The CDR3 region is CASGGETFNEQYF. The sequenced part of the CDR3 DNA is TGTGCCTCTGGAGGGGAGACTTTTAACGAG.

This clone was observed many times. Sequencing ends 3 residues short of the CDR3 end; the germline J gene provides the rest. The chain combines TRBV12-3 or TRBV12-4 with TRBJ1-4, with D uncertain. The CDR3 has 14 residues. The germline V and J ends were trimmed by 3 bases and 7 bases, with 12 bases remaining between them. CDR3 in amino acids: CASSFRQEGEKLFF. CDR3 DNA, as far as it was read: TGTGCCAGCAGTTTCCGCCAAGAGGGTGAAAAA.

This clone was picked up many times. Read sequence stops 3 residues before the CDR3 end, and the germline J gene provides the missing end. J is TRBJ1-1 and V is TRBV18; TRBD1 is a possible D gene (5 bases). Trimming took off 3 bases at V and 2 bases at J, with 10 bases between the two ends. The CDR3 totals 14 residues. Germline CDR1 reads KGHSH; CDR2 reads LQKENI. CDR3 loop: CASSPPRVNTEAFF. The sequenced CDR3 bases are TGTGCCAGCTCACCCCCCAGGGTCAACACTGAA.

This clone was counted many times. The sequenced fragment ends 3 residues before the CDR3 boundary, so the rest is inferred from the germline J gene. The chain recombines TRBV2 with TRBJ2-2, with TRBD1 matching 11 bases. V gave up 6 bases and J gave up 5 bases; unmatched junction bases: 8. The CDR3 sequence is 16 residues long. Looked up from germline, CDR1 is SNHLY and CDR2 is FYNNEI. Partial CDR3 DNA: TGTGCCAGCAGCGGACTAGGACAGGGGGCTACCGGGGAG. This sequence encodes CASSGLGQGATGE. From start to end, the CDR3 is CASSGLGQGATGELFF.

This clone occurred a few times. The sequenced fragment ends 3 residues before the CDR3 boundary, so the rest is inferred from the germline J gene. The chain combines TRBV30 with TRBJ1-2; no clear D. CDR1 and CDR2 from the germline V gene are GTSNPN and SVGIG (reference sequence). The CDR3 spans 15 residues. The CDR3 bases that were read are TGTGCCTGGATAGCGGAGCGGGAGGTAACCTACGAC. Its protein product is CAWIAEREVTYD. The full CDR3 protein is CAWIAEREVTYDYTF.

This clone was detected many times. The observed sequence ends 3 residues before the CDR3 terminus, with the missing tail filled in from the germline J gene. The chain couples TRBV12-3 or TRBV12-4 to TRBJ2-3; TRBD2 agrees at 10 bases. The length of the CDR3 is 16 residues. J lost 3 bases, V lost 2 bases, and 5 bases had no gene match. This CDR3 reads CASSLRASGRTDTQYF. The CDR3 bases that were read are TGTGCCAGCAGTTTAAGGGCTAGCGGGAGAACAGATACG.

In this sample, this clone turned up a few times. Partial CDR3 DNA: TGCGCCAGCCGTACGGACAGGGTGGGGAGGGAGACC. Translation: CASRTDRVGRET. From start to end, the CDR3 is CASRTDRVGRETQYF. The V call is TRBV10-1, the J call TRBJ2-5, with 8 bases that match TRBD1. The read ends 3 residues before the CDR3 terminus; that terminus is restored from the germline J gene. The trim removed 8 bases at V and 5 bases at J, leaving 13 bases unmatched. Looked up from germline, CDR1 is WNHNN and CDR2 is SYGVQD (reference sequence). The CDR3 consists of 15 residues.

At least ten counts were recorded for this clone. The sequenced part of the CDR3 DNA is TGCGCCAGCAGCCTAGGACAGGTAGGCTCCTACAATGAG. This encodes CASSLGQVGSYNE. The full CDR3 protein reads CASSLGQVGSYNEQFF. V is TRBV5-1 and J is TRBJ2-1; 7 nucleotides line up with TRBD1. The read gets to within 3 residues of the CDR3 end, and the germline J gene fills in the rest. The CDR3 is 16 amino acids. Germline values: CDR1 SGHRS, CDR2 YFSETQ. V lost 4 bases, J lost 0 bases, and 7 bases stayed unmatched.

This clone was detected ten times or more. The CDR3 end is not reached by the read, which stops 3 residues before it; the germline J gene fills it in. V gene TRBV2 combines with J gene TRBJ1-6; D may be TRBD1 (5 bases). Trimming cost V 0 bases and J 9 bases, with 9 bases left between them. The length of the CDR3 is 14 residues. Germline V lookup: CDR1 SNHLY, CDR2 FYNNEI. CDR3 DNA, as far as it was read: TGTGCCAGCAGTGAAGCGGGGCGGTTTTCACCC. It translates to CASSEAGRFSP. The full CDR3 reads CASSEAGRFSPLHF.